These 17 T cell receptor beta chains originate from one sample sequenced in a study of early T cells in non-severe SARS-CoV-2 infection. TCRdb reanalysed the 5' RACE reads using MiXCR and keeps one entry per CDR3 protein. The sample includes about 27,000 distinct CDR3 sequences, about 3% of them seen just once. Material for sequencing was whole blood. Receptors originate from an adult who was a healthcare worker with PCR-confirmed SARS-CoV-2 infection or an uninfected control (not recorded which).

This clonotype was seen ten or more times. V and J are TRBV12-5 and TRBJ2-7; D is possibly TRBD1 or TRBD2 (5 bases each). V was shortened by 2 bases and J by 3 bases, with 11 bases between the two germline ends. Per germline, CDR1 LGHNT and CDR2 FRNRAP. The CDR3 covers 14 residues. This CDR3 is CASGLHGALYEQYV. The DNA for the CDR3 is TGTGCTAGTGGTTTGCACGGGGCCCTCTACGAGCAGTACGTC.

This clonotype was recorded many times. The genes are TRBV7-9 and TRBJ2-2; D not resolved. The germline V gene has CDR1 SEHNR and CDR2 FQNEAQ (reference sequence). The CDR3 contains 17 residues. The germline V and J ends were trimmed by 6 bases and 1 base, with 18 bases remaining between them. The CDR3 loop reads CASSTAVRRWNTGELFF. CDR3 nucleotide sequence: TGTGCCAGCAGTACTGCGGTTCGGCGGTGGAACACCGGGGAGCTGTTTTTT.

Many counts were recorded for this clonotype. The rearrangement links TRBV6-1 to TRBJ1-1; no definite D call. The CDR3 spans 14 residues. Deletions cut 8 bases from V and 3 bases from J, with 16 bases between. Germline V gene sequence: CDR1 MNHNS, CDR2 SASEGT. As DNA, the CDR3 is TGTGCCAGCTCAGTGGTTGGTGGGGACACTGAAGCTTTCTTT. It encodes CASSVVGGDTEAFF.

This clonotype has a count of ten or more. The rearrangement links TRBV4-2 to TRBJ1-2; 10 bases are shared with TRBD1. V dropped 1 base and J dropped 7; count of bases not matched to a gene: 6. The germline V gene has CDR1 LGHNA and CDR2 YNFKEQ. The length of the CDR3 is 15 residues. CDR3: CASSQGGQGVGGYTF. The CDR3 DNA reads as TGTGCCAGCAGCCAAGGAGGACAGGGGGTGGGTGGCTACACCTTC.

This clonotype was picked up many times. This chain uses TRBV5-5 with TRBJ1-2, with no clear D. Germline V CDR1 and CDR2: SGHKS, YYEKEE (reference sequence). V was pared by 0 bases and J by 7 bases, with 10 bases between. The CDR3 is 13 residues long. CDR3 protein: CASSLGGIGGYTF. The CDR3 DNA reads as TGTGCCAGCAGCTTGGGAGGGATAGGTGGCTACACCTTC. The whole variable domain, filled in from reference TRBV5-5 and TRBJ1-2, reads DAGVTQSPTHLIKTRGQQVTLRCSPISGHKSVSWYQQVLGQGPQFIFQYYEKEERGRGNFPDRFSARQFPNYSSELNVNALLLGDSALYLCASSLGGIGGYTFGSGTRLTVV.

This clonotype was detected a few times. The chain uses TRBV19 and TRBJ2-2, with a possible D match to TRBD1 (5 bases). V was pared by 4 bases and J by 0 bases, with 18 bases between. Germline loops: CDR1 LNHDA, CDR2 SQIVND (reference sequence). The CDR3 length is 18 residues. The CDR3 coding sequence is TGTGCCAGTAGTACTTGGCAGGGCTTTACATCGAACACCGGGGAGCTGTTTTTT. This encodes CASSTWQGFTSNTGELFF.

This clonotype was picked up many times. CDR3 loop: CSAPTGGIQMAQYF. DNA for the CDR3: TGCAGTGCTCCGACCGGCGGGATTCAGATGGCGCAGTATTTT. This chain uses TRBV20-1 with TRBJ2-3; TRBD2 is a possible D gene (6 bases). Germline V lookup: CDR1 DFQATT, CDR2 SNEGSKA (reference sequence). This CDR3 region has 14 residues. Between the trimmed V and J ends, which lost 5 bases and 10 bases, there was a span of 22 bases.

Ten or more counts support this clonotype. The chain joins TRBV7-9 to TRBJ1-2; D ambiguous. V was clipped by 0 bases and J by 3 bases, with 5 bases between them. CDR1 is SEHNR, CDR2 FQNEAQ, per germline (reference sequence). The CDR3 length is 13 residues. In DNA, the CDR3 is TGTGCCAGCAGCTTAGCAGTGCACTATGGCTACACCTTC. It specifies CASSLAVHYGYTF.

This clonotype has at least ten counts. J is TRBJ2-3 and V is TRBV6-5; 7 nucleotides agree with TRBD1. The CDR3 sequence is 13 residues long. V gave up 6 bases and J gave up 4 bases; unmatched junction bases: 4. Germline loops: CDR1 MNHEY, CDR2 SVGAGI. DNA of the CDR3: TGTGCCAGCAGGCGCACAGGGGCAGATACGCAGTATTTT. This codes for CASRRTGADTQYF.

This clonotype appeared many times. V and J are TRBV12-3 or TRBV12-4 and TRBJ2-3; 7 bases align to TRBD2. CDR3 length equals 16 residues. V lost 4 bases to trimming and J lost 8 bases; unmatched junction nucleotides: 15. CDR3 region: CASSSHPTAGVVTQYF. DNA of the CDR3: TGTGCCAGCAGTTCCCATCCCACCGCGGGGGTAGTTACGCAGTATTTT.

In its sample, this clonotype was seen many times. The chain couples TRBV3-1 to TRBJ2-6, with unresolved D. The germline CDR1 and CDR2 sequences are LGHDT and YNNKEL (reference sequence). V lost 4 bases and J lost 0, with 16 bases in between. This CDR3 has 18 residues. The CDR3 sequence: CASSRFFDGDSGANVLTF. The CDR3 DNA follows: TGTGCCAGCAGCCGCTTTTTTGATGGCGACTCTGGGGCCAACGTCCTGACTTTC.

This clonotype was recorded many times. The chain is built from TRBV30 and TRBJ2-1; no clear D gene. With 0 bases removed from V and 0 bases from J, the gap between germline ends came to 6 bases. Germline V gives CDR1 GTSNPN, CDR2 SVGIG (reference sequence). This CDR3 contains 14 residues. CDR3 DNA: TGTGCCTGGAGTGTATTAAGCTCCTACAATGAGCAGTTCTTC. This gives the protein CAWSVLSSYNEQFF. The whole variable domain, remainder taken from reference TRBV30 and TRBJ2-1, is SQTIHQWPATLVQPVGSPLSLECTVEGTSNPNLYWYRQAAGRGLQLLFYSVGIGQISSEVPQNLSASRPQDRQFILSSKKLLLSDSGFYLCAWSVLSSYNEQFFGPGTRLTVL.

The chain recombines TRBV4-1 with TRBJ2-2; no clear D gene. CDR3 length: 14 residues. The germline CDR1 and CDR2 sequences are MGHRA and YSYEKL. V was shortened by 0 bases and J by 6 bases, with 8 bases between the two germline ends. The CDR3 DNA sequence: TGCGCCAGCAGCCAAGACCCAGATCCCGGGGAGCTGTTTTTT. It is translated as CASSQDPDPGELFF.

Ten or more counts support this clonotype. The junction and the germline gene differ at one end; a read error may be behind it. V and J are TRBV7-2 and TRBJ1-3; no definite D call. This CDR3 has 13 residues. Germline V gene lookup returns CDR1 SGHTA and CDR2 FQGNSA. Here the CDR3 reads CASSLFGGDTIYF. CDR3 DNA: TGTGCCAGCAGCTTATTTGGTGGAGACACCATATATTTT.

This clonotype was counted at least ten times. The V call is TRBV6-5, the J call TRBJ2-3, with D maybe TRBD2 (7 bases). There are 13 residues in the CDR3. V dropped 6 bases and J dropped 4 bases, with 11 bases sitting between them. Germline V lookup: CDR1 MNHEY, CDR2 SVGAGI. CDR3 residues: CASSPGGPDTQYF. The CDR3 DNA reads as TGTGCCAGCAGCCCCGGGGGGCCAGATACGCAGTATTTT.

This clonotype appeared many times. The chain combines TRBV29-1 with TRBJ1-2; D call uncertain. The CDR3 is 12 residues long. The ends were cut back, 8 bases at V and 2 bases at J, with 12 bases in the middle. CDR1 SQVTM and CDR2 ANQGSEA come from the germline V gene. CDR3 protein: CSIQAQNYGYTF. CDR3 DNA: TGCAGCATCCAGGCCCAAAACTATGGCTACACCTTC.

Details on this clonotype: A read error may be the cause here, since a much bigger clone is one base away. The V gene is TRBV5-1, the J gene TRBJ2-3; no clear D. CDR1 is SGHRS and CDR2 is YFSETQ in the germline V gene. There are 13 residues in the CDR3. V dropped 1 base and J dropped 4 bases, with 7 bases sitting between them. CDR3 amino acids: CASSLSLSDTQYF. As DNA, the CDR3 is TGCGCCAGCAGCTTGAGTCTGTCAGATACGCAGTATTTT.